The rows below give T cell receptor beta chains drawn from one sample of a study of metastatic and nonmetastatic thyroid tumors. TCRdb re-analyzed the PCR reads using MiXCR. There are about 49,000 clones in the sample; less than 5% occur only once, and over 8% lies in the top ten. Sequences were obtained from blood. These receptors were taken from a female donor with papillary thyroid cancer or a benign thyroid nodule (not recorded which). Some clones in this sample may be carry-over from other donors' samples. The CDR3 runs from the conserved cysteine through the conserved F or W. D genes are given only for firm matches. Clone size appears in some rows only: once, few, many, or a class for an expanded clone.

many,-,TRBJ2-4,TRBV20-1,TGCAGTGCCAAAAGAAACATTCAGTACTTC,CSAKRNIQYF
many,TRBD2,TRBJ2-1,TRBV11-2,TGTGCCAGCAGCTCAGGACTAGCGGCGGGAATAATTGAGCAGTTCTTC,CASSSGLAAGIIEQFF
many,-,TRBJ2-1,TRBV20-1,TGCAGTGCTAGAGCAGCAGCGGGTTACAATGAGCAGTTCTTC,CSARAAAGYNEQFF
many,TRBD1,TRBJ1-6,TRBV5-6,TGTGCCAGCAGCTTGGTTGGGACAGTCTTTTCACCCCTCCACTTT,CASSLVGTVFSPLHF
-,-,TRBJ2-3,TRBV27,TGTGCCAGCAGTCCTACCCTGGGACTTAACCAAAACGAAGAAACAGATACGCAGTATTTT,CASSPTLGLNQNEETDTQYF
many,-,TRBJ2-2,TRBV7-6,TGTGCCAGCAGCGTCACGGGGGTCACCGGGGAGCTGTTTTTT,CASSVTGVTGELFF
-,TRBD2,TRBJ2-1,TRBV6-2/TRBV6-3,TGTGCCAGCAGTTACCCGGACGTGGGGGGGTACAATGAGCAGTTCTTC,CASSYPDVGGYNEQFF
many,TRBD1,TRBJ2-7,TRBV18,TGTGCCAGCTCAGTGGACAGGGCCCTCGAGCAGTACTTC,CASSVDRALEQYF
many,-,TRBJ2-2,TRBV5-6,TGTGCCAGCAGCAGACTCGATACCGGGGAGCTGTTTTTT,CASSRLDTGELFF
-,-,TRBJ1-6,TRBV5-1,TGCGCCAGCAGCGAGACAAGGCATTCACCCCTCCACTTT,CASSETRHSPLHF
-,TRBD1,TRBJ2-2,TRBV6-2/TRBV6-3,TGTGCCAGCATCCAATCTCAGGGGGCCGAAGGGAAGCTGTTTTTT,CASIQSQGAEGKLFF
-,TRBD2,TRBJ2-2,TRBV27,TGTGCCCGCAAGGGACTAGCGGGAGTTGAAGCTGACACCGGGGAGCTGCTTTTT,CARKGLAGVEADTGELLF
many,TRBD2,TRBJ2-3,TRBV2,TGTGCCAGCAGCGTGACTAGCGGTACAGATACGCAGTATTTT,CASSVTSGTDTQYF
many,-,TRBJ2-7,TRBV25-1,TGTGCCAGCAGTGAATACGGGGCCTCCTACGAGCAGTACTTC,CASSEYGASYEQYF
many,-,TRBJ2-2,TRBV27,TGTGCCAGCAGTTTATTCTTTCTCGGGGTTCGCACCGGGGAGCTGTTTTTT,CASSLFFLGVRTGELFF
-,-,TRBJ2-3,TRBV24-1,TGTGTCACCAGTGATTTTGGCCAGGGTGCTGGCACAGATACGCAGTATTTT,CVTSDFGQGAGTDTQYF
-,TRBD1,TRBJ1-2,TRBV27,TGTGCCAGCAGTTCCGCTCCGACAGGGGGGGGCTACACCTTC,CASSSAPTGGGYTF
few,TRBD1,TRBJ1-1,TRBV6-4,TGTGCCAGCAGTGCAAACCCAGGGACAGGAGAAGCTTTCTTT,CASSANPGTGEAFF
many,-,TRBJ2-5,TRBV10-3,TGTGCCATCAGTGGAGACAGACAACAAGAGACCCAGTACTTC,CAISGDRQQETQYF
many,TRBD1,TRBJ2-3,TRBV10-3,TGTGCCATCAGTGATGAGACAGGGGGCAGTGGAGATACGCAGTATTTT,CAISDETGGSGDTQYF
-,TRBD1,TRBJ1-3,TRBV12-3/TRBV12-4,TGTGCCAGCAGGCTAGTACAGGGGGCGCATGGAAACACCATATATTTT,CASRLVQGAHGNTIYF
many,TRBD2,TRBJ2-5,TRBV7-2,TGTGCCAGCAGCTTAGGCCTACTAGCGGGAGTGCTTGAGACCCAGTACTTC,CASSLGLLAGVLETQYF
many,TRBD1,TRBJ1-2,TRBV29-1,TGCAGCGTTGAAGAAGGGACAGGGGGCGGAAAGTATGGCTACACCTTC,CSVEEGTGGGKYGYTF
many,-,TRBJ1-2,TRBV3-1,TGTGCCAGCAGCCCCCCCCGAGGGAGATCTTCCTATGGCTACACCTTC,CASSPPRGRSSYGYTF
few,TRBD2,TRBJ2-3,TRBV11-1,TGTGCCAGCAGGATAACTAGCGGAAGCACAGATACGCAGTATTTT,CASRITSGSTDTQYF
-,-,TRBJ2-6,TRBV19,TGTGCCAGTAGTATACTGGACTCTGGGGCCAAAGTCCTCACTTTC,CASSILDSGAKVLTF
many,-,TRBJ1-2,TRBV24-1,TGTGCCACCGAAGGGGCCTATGGCTACACCTTC,CATEGAYGYTF
many,-,TRBJ1-5,TRBV6-1,TGTGCCAGCAGTGAAGACCGGGGTCAGCCCCAGCATTTT,CASSEDRGQPQHF
many,TRBD1,TRBJ2-1,TRBV7-2,TGTGCCAGCAGCCAGCTGTTAGGGACAGGGGCCTACAATGAGCAGTTCTTC,CASSQLLGTGAYNEQFF
few,TRBD1,TRBJ2-7,TRBV6-2/TRBV6-3,TGTGCCAGCGCCGAGACAGGGGGCAAGAGCTACGAGCAGTACTTC,CASAETGGKSYEQYF
many,-,TRBJ2-3,TRBV20-1,TGCAGTGCTAGTGTATCCGGGAGTGAGGCAGATACGCAGTATTTT,CSASVSGSEADTQYF
many,-,TRBJ2-5,TRBV9,TGTGCCAGCAGCGTAGGTACAGGGCAAGGGGGGACCCAGTACTTC,CASSVGTGQGGTQYF
many,TRBD2,TRBJ2-1,TRBV5-1,TGCGCCAGCAGCTTGTGGCCCACCCTTAGCGGGAGCTCCTACAATGAGCAGTTCTTC,CASSLWPTLSGSSYNEQFF
-,-,TRBJ1-6,TRBV6-2/TRBV6-3,TGTGCCAGCAGTGCTGGGCCCTATAATTCACCCCTCCACTTT,CASSAGPYNSPLHF
-,TRBD1,TRBJ1-5,TRBV5-1,TGCGCCGGCAGCTTGGGGGACAGGGTGGATCATCCCCAGCATTTT,CAGSLGDRVDHPQHF
-,TRBD1,TRBJ2-3,TRBV2,TGTGCCAGCAGCGAGGACAGGAGCACAGATACGCAGTATTTT,CASSEDRSTDTQYF
few,TRBD1,TRBJ2-2,TRBV5-6,TGTGCCAGCAGCACAGGGGGAACCGGGGAGCTGTTTTTT,CASSTGGTGELFF
many,TRBD2,TRBJ2-7,TRBV5-1,TGCGCCAGCAGCTTTACTAGCGGGGTGTACGAGCAGTACTTC,CASSFTSGVYEQYF
many,-,TRBJ1-5,TRBV6-1,TGTGCCAGCACCCCAGCGGGGGGAAGGGATCAGCCCCAGCATTTT,CASTPAGGRDQPQHF
many,-,TRBJ1-6,TRBV7-9,TGTGCCAGCAGCTTAGCGTATGGCTATAATTCACCCCTCCACTTT,CASSLAYGYNSPLHF
many,TRBD2,TRBJ2-7,TRBV20-1,TGCAGTGTTCTCGGGCATTCGGGGGGAGCCTACGAGCAGTACTTC,CSVLGHSGGAYEQYF
-,-,TRBJ2-7,TRBV14,TGTACCGGCAGCCCCCCTGGAGAGCAGTACTTC,CTGSPPGEQYF
many,-,TRBJ2-3,TRBV29-1,TGCAGCGTTGATGAGGAGGGGCTGACAGATACGCAGTATTTT,CSVDEEGLTDTQYF
many,TRBD2,TRBJ2-1,TRBV6-4,TGTGCCAGCAGCCCGACTAGCGGGAGTTCCCATGAGCAGTTCTTC,CASSPTSGSSHEQFF
few,-,TRBJ2-5,TRBV20-1,TGCAGTGCTCAACCGGGACAATTCCAAGAGACCCAGTACTTC,CSAQPGQFQETQYF
-,-,TRBJ2-4,TRBV20-1,TGCAGTGCACGGGACTGCAACATTAACATTCAGTACTTC,CSARDCNINIQYF
-,-,TRBJ1-2,TRBV20-1,TGCAGTGTTCGGGACACCCCCTATGGCTACACCTTC,CSVRDTPYGYTF
many,-,TRBJ1-1,TRBV2,TGTGCCAGCAGTGAACAGGGCCATCGGAACACTGAAGCTTTCTTT,CASSEQGHRNTEAFF
many,-,TRBJ1-5,TRBV12-3/TRBV12-4,TGTGCCAGCAGTTTAGATGTTAGCAATCAGCCCCAGCATTTT,CASSLDVSNQPQHF
few,-,TRBJ2-7,TRBV7-2,TGTGCCAGCAGCCCGAGCTTGTACCGAAGCTCCTACGAGCAGTACTTC,CASSPSLYRSSYEQYF
many,-,TRBJ2-3,TRBV5-1,TGCGCCAGCAGCTTGGGCCTAAACACAGATACGCAGTATTTT,CASSLGLNTDTQYF
-,-,TRBJ1-1,TRBV20-1,TGCAGTGCTAGAGATTTGTGGGGGAATGAAGCTTTCTTT,CSARDLWGNEAFF
few,-,TRBJ1-4,TRBV15,TGTGCCAACAGCAGACTAAAGGGGATAACTAATGAAAAACTGTTTTTT,CANSRLKGITNEKLFF
many,-,TRBJ2-2,TRBV7-3,TGTGCCAGCAGCTTACAAACGAACACCGGGGAGCTGTTTTTT,CASSLQTNTGELFF
many,-,TRBJ2-7,TRBV25-1,TGTGCCAGCAGTGAACTGGCCAGACCTTACGAGCAGTACTTC,CASSELARPYEQYF
many,-,TRBJ2-7,TRBV24-1,TGTGCCACCAGTGATCCCGGGACCGGGTCTTTCGAGCAGTACTTC,CATSDPGTGSFEQYF
many,-,TRBJ1-1,TRBV19,TGTGCCAGTAGTCTACAGGGGAACACTGAAGCTTTCTTT,CASSLQGNTEAFF
many,TRBD1,TRBJ2-3,TRBV12-3/TRBV12-4,TGTGCCAGCAAACAGGGGGCAACAGATACGCAGTATTTT,CASKQGATDTQYF
many,-,TRBJ2-1,TRBV2,TGTGCCAGCAGTGAATGGGGCGTGGAGGGGCAGTTCTTC,CASSEWGVEGQFF